The clone carrying this T cell receptor (beta chain) was seen only a few times. Its antigen is currently unknown. The ends lost 7 bases at V and 4 bases at J; junction bases unmatched: 8. In germline, CDR1 is MRHNA, CDR2 SNTAGT. The CDR3 is made up of 14 amino acids. Following extraction, RNA underwent reverse transcription to cDNA, which served as the sequencing template. Method: immunoSEQ multiplex PCR; TCRdb's copy keeps in-frame clones and lacks some. The sample records approximately 200,000 clones, roughly 60% being singletons. This specimen comes from a study of CD8+ T cells in alopecia areata. Overall study: For treated patients, severity scores reflected the percentage of scalp area affected. Broader study findings: Scalp clonality dropped significantly under tofacitinib, as did expanded CD8+ top-100 clones.

The sample's treatment: oral pan-JAK inhibitor, 5-10 mg twice daily. The investigators collected lesional scalp punch biopsies and peripheral blood from alopecia areata patients. This specimen was CD4+ T cells sorted from blood, taken at week 24, from a patient treated with tofacitinib. The J gene is TRBJ2-7, the V gene TRBV6-4; 9 nucleotides match TRBD2. The receptor was isolated from a human donor with alopecia areata. CDR3 sequence: CASIEAGGMYEQYF. CDR3 DNA sequence: TGTGCCAGCATTGAAGCGGGGGGTATGTACGAGCAGTACTTC.